What follows is one T cell receptor (beta chain) and its context. This entry comes from a study of T cell changes during pregnancy in multiple sclerosis. The assay was immunoSEQ multiplex PCR, and TCRdb's table has in-frame clones only and misses some. The sample has about 36,000 clones; roughly 93% are singletons. Here the sequenced sample was CD4+ T cells from peripheral blood mononuclear cells, taken in the first trimester of pregnancy. The sequence was obtained from a female donor with multiple sclerosis, enrolled in a pregnancy study.

The CDR3 protein is CASSQDTSGTGQETQYF. DNA for the CDR3: TGCGCCAGCAGCCAAGATACGAGCGGGACAGGGCAAGAGACCCAGTACTTC. V and J are TRBV4-3 and TRBJ2-5; 9 bases match TRBD1. Trimming cost V 0 bases and J 2 bases; bases outside gene matches: 7. CDR3 length equals 17 residues. In germline, CDR1 is LGHNA, CDR2 YSLEER.